The following is a TCR beta chain sequence with its context. These data come from a study of T cell changes during pregnancy in multiple sclerosis. TCRdb keeps only in-frame clones here, not all; method: immunoSEQ multiplex PCR. The repertoire holds roughly 48,000 clones, with over 90% as singletons. Germline V CDR1 and CDR2: WNHNN, SYGVQD (reference sequence). This CDR3 contains 14 residues. V trimming: 7 bases; J trimming: 1 base; junction bases outside the gene matches: 6. The receptor was isolated from a female donor with multiple sclerosis, enrolled in a pregnancy study. The chain carries TRBV10-1 and TRBJ2-5; 7 positions agree with TRBD2. The source material was CD8+ T cells from peripheral blood mononuclear cells, sampled in the first trimester of pregnancy. The DNA of the CDR3 is TGCGCCAGCAACCGACTAGCCGTCCAAGAGACCCAGTACTTC. As protein: CASNRLAVQETQYF.